The 25 T cell receptor beta chains given below trace back to one sample, sequenced in a study of blood T cell repertoires in COVID-19. Here immunoSEQ multiplex PCR was the method, and the copy in TCRdb shows in-frame clones only, minus some. The table has 300,000 to 450,000 clones, approximately 90% seen once; the top ten hold 3% to 4.5%. The material sequenced was peripheral blood. The source is a woman aged 55-70 years with COVID-19, enrolled during active disease.

The chain employs TRBV7-3 and TRBJ1-3; tentative D call: TRBD1 (6 bases). In germline, CDR1 is SGHTA, CDR2 FQGTGA. This CDR3 spans 19 amino acids. V lost 1 base and J 0 bases, leaving 19 bases between the germline ends. CDR3 residues: CASSLSGLRTVHSGNTIYF. Written as DNA, the CDR3 is TGTGCCAGCAGCTTAAGCGGGCTTAGGACAGTGCACTCTGGAAACACCATATATTTT.

J is TRBJ2-1 and V is TRBV7-2, with 12 bases aligning to TRBD2. The CDR3 is 16 amino acids. V was clipped by 1 base and J by 5 bases; unmatched bases: 3. Germline V lookup: CDR1 SGHTA, CDR2 FQGNSA. In nucleotides, the CDR3 is TGTGCCAGCAGCTTAGGGCTAGCGGGGGGGAACAATGAGCAGTTCTTC. It encodes CASSLGLAGGNNEQFF. Using reference TRBV7-2 and TRBJ2-1 for the parts outside the CDR3, the full variable domain is GAGVSQSPSNKVTEKGKDVELRCDPISGHTALYWYRQSLGQGLEFLIYFQGNSAPDKSGLPSDRFSAERTGGSVSTLTIQRTQQEDSAVYLCASSLGLAGGNNEQFFGPGTRLTVL.

This chain joins TRBV6-1 and TRBJ1-2; D call uncertain. Germline CDR1 is MNHNS and CDR2 is SASEGT. The CDR3 sequence is 16 residues long. The germline V and J ends were trimmed by 3 bases and 7 bases, with 21 bases remaining between them. This CDR3 reads CASSEAFLRGIGGYTF. The CDR3 DNA reads TGTGCCAGCAGTGAGGCTTTCCTGCGCGGAATTGGTGGCTACACCTTC.

This clone was seen a few times. The CDR3 protein is CASSLVGGSGNTIYF. The CDR3 DNA sequence: TGTGCCAGCAGCTTAGTGGGCGGGTCTGGAAACACCATATATTTT. V gene TRBV7-2 combines with J gene TRBJ1-3, with D unclear. Deletions cut 1 base from V and 1 base from J, with 8 bases between. The length of the CDR3 is 15 residues. In germline, CDR1 is SGHTA, CDR2 FQGNSA.

The chain carries TRBV15 and TRBJ2-7, with 9 nucleotides matching TRBD1. In germline, CDR1 is LNHNV, CDR2 YYDKDF (reference sequence). The CDR3 length is 14 residues. V shed 6 bases, J shed 5 bases, and the junction held 8 bases outside the gene matches. CDR3 nucleotide sequence: TGTGCCACCAGGCCTCGGGACAGGGTTAACGAGCAGTACTTC. It is translated as CATRPRDRVNEQYF.

This clone was detected only once. V and J are TRBV5-1 and TRBJ1-2, with 10 bases lining up with TRBD1. Germline CDR1 SGHRS, CDR2 YFSETQ. The CDR3 is 15 residues long. Trimming took 4 bases from V and 6 from J; bases not matched to a gene: 9. The CDR3 region has the DNA TGCGCCAGCAGCCTCTTACTGGACAGGGGGGATGGCTACACCTTC. This sequence encodes CASSLLLDRGDGYTF. The full variable domain, rest sourced from reference TRBV5-1 and TRBJ1-2, is KAGVTQTPRYLIKTRGQQVTLSCSPISGHRSVSWYQQTPGQGLQFLFEYFSETQRNKGNFPGRFSGRQFSNSRSEMNVSTLELGDSALYLCASSLLLDRGDGYTFGSGTRLTVV.

The rearrangement uses TRBV15 and TRBJ1-2, with 7 nucleotides matching TRBD1. V lost 0 bases and J lost 4; bases outside the gene matches: 5. The CDR3 runs 15 residues. From germline, CDR1 is LNHNV and CDR2 YYDKDF (reference sequence). The CDR3 is CATSRDDRDSYGYTF. CDR3 DNA: TGTGCCACCAGCAGAGATGATCGGGACAGCTATGGCTACACCTTC.

This rearrangement joins TRBV6-4 to TRBJ1-1; D gene uncertain. Germline loops: CDR1 MRHNA, CDR2 SNTAGT. The CDR3 is 13 amino acids. V lost 3 bases and J 0 bases, leaving 5 bases between the germline ends. The CDR3 region is CASSEGMNTEAFF. The CDR3 DNA is TGTGCCAGCAGTGAGGGCATGAACACTGAAGCTTTCTTT.

The genes are TRBV3-1 (or the pseudogene TRBV3-2) and TRBJ1-2; D gene uncertain. The germline CDR1 and CDR2 sequences are LGHDT and YNNKEL (reference sequence). The V end lost 5 bases, the J end lost 1 base, and 23 bases lay between the germline ends. The CDR3 loop spans 18 amino acids. The CDR3 region is CASSSDGRGGSNNYGYTF. CDR3 coding DNA: TGTGCCAGCAGCTCCGATGGCCGGGGAGGGAGCAATAACTATGGCTACACCTTC.

V and J are TRBV11-2 and TRBJ2-4; 11 nucleotides line up with TRBD2. CDR1 and CDR2 from the germline V gene are SGHAT and FQNNGV. This CDR3 is 17 amino acids long. Unmatched junction bases numbered 9, after V lost 1 base and J lost 7 bases. This CDR3 is CASSLVISGGARNIQYF. The CDR3 DNA reads as TGTGCCAGCAGCTTAGTAATTAGCGGGGGGGCGCGGAACATTCAGTACTTC. The full variable domain, its missing parts supplied by reference TRBV11-2 and TRBJ2-4, is EAGVAQSPRYKIIEKRQSVAFWCNPISGHATLYWYQQILGQGPKLLIQFQNNGVVDDSQLPKDRFSAERLKGVDSTLKIQPAKLEDSAVYLCASSLVISGGARNIQYFGAGTRLSVL.

V gene TRBV5-1 combines with J gene TRBJ2-2, with a tentative D call TRBD2 (7 bases). CDR3 length equals 16 residues. The V and J ends lost 4 bases and 2 bases respectively, with 15 bases between them. The germline V gene encodes CDR1 SGHRS and CDR2 YFSETQ. The CDR3 DNA sequence: TGCGCCAGCAGCGGGGGGGCGACCATAAACACCGGGGAGCTGTTTTTT. Translating gives CASSGGATINTGELFF.

The chain uses TRBV7-9 and TRBJ2-7; 9 bases agree with TRBD2. Per germline, CDR1 SEHNR and CDR2 FQNEAQ (reference sequence). CDR3 size: 16 residues. J lost 5 bases, V lost 5 bases, and 13 bases had no gene match. The CDR3 sequence is CASSPPPGLADHEQYF. CDR3 DNA: TGTGCCAGCAGCCCACCGCCGGGACTAGCCGACCACGAGCAGTACTTC.

V usage is TRBV5-5 and J usage is TRBJ2-5, with 7 bases aligning to TRBD2. The length of the CDR3 is 17 residues. The V gene's germline CDR1 is SGHKS and CDR2 YYEKEE (reference sequence). Trimming at V came to 5 bases and at J to 5 bases, leaving 18 bases not matched to a gene. CDR3 DNA sequence: TGTGCCAGCAGTTCGACCCCCCTACTAGCGAGGGTTGAGACCCAGTACTTC. Its translation is CASSSTPLLARVETQYF.

The chain combines TRBV2 with TRBJ2-3, with a weak D call TRBD1 (6 bases). Trimming stripped 11 bases from V and 6 bases from J, with 12 bases between. This CDR3 is 11 amino acids long. Germline assignment: CDR1 SNHLY and CDR2 FYNNEI. As DNA, the CDR3 is TGTGCCTGGTGGGGGCTGGATACGCAGTATTTT. Translation: CAWWGLDTQYF. The complete variable domain, with remaining parts taken from reference TRBV2 and TRBJ2-3, reads EPEVTQTPSHQVTQMGQEVILRCVPISNHLYFYWYRQILGQKVEFLVSFYNNEISEKSEIFDDQFSVERPDGSNFTLKIRSTKLEDSAMYFCAWWGLDTQYFGPGTRLTVL.

The gene calls are TRBV11-2 and TRBJ2-3; TRBD1 matches at 7 bases. V shed 4 bases, J shed 4 bases, and the junction held 5 bases outside the gene matches. Germline V gene lookup returns CDR1 SGHAT and CDR2 FQNNGV. This CDR3 region has 14 residues. CDR3 sequence reads: CASSWTGPPDTQYF. The CDR3 bases are TGTGCCAGCAGCTGGACAGGCCCTCCAGATACGCAGTATTTT.

The V call is TRBV2, the J call TRBJ1-2; 8 positions agree with TRBD1. The CDR3 consists of 16 residues. After removal of 6 bases from V and 8 bases from J, the junction contained 17 bases not matched to a gene. The germline gives CDR1 SNHLY, CDR2 FYNNEI. The CDR3 DNA follows: TGTGCCAGCAGCATACCCACCCCGCAGGGGGCGGGGGGCTACACCTTC. Translation gives CASSIPTPQGAGGYTF.

V is TRBV3-1 (or the pseudogene TRBV3-2) and J is TRBJ2-5; a weak D match, TRBD2 (6 bases). Germline CDR1 LGHDT, CDR2 YNNKEL (reference sequence). The CDR3 is 13 residues long. V gave up 6 bases and J gave up 5 bases, with 13 bases separating them. In nucleotides, the CDR3 is TGTGCCAGCAGACGACTAGAGGGGGAGACCCAGTACTTC. Protein: CASRRLEGETQYF.

This clone was found a few times. The rearrangement links TRBV6-5 to TRBJ1-5, with 7 bases that match TRBD1. This CDR3 comprises 15 residues. Unmatched junction bases numbered 14, after V lost 6 bases and J lost 9 bases. Germline CDR1 MNHEY, CDR2 SVGAGI. The CDR3 is CASRRDRDPFMPQHF. CDR3 bases: TGTGCCAGCAGGAGAGACAGGGACCCTTTTATGCCCCAGCATTTT.

This chain connects TRBV7-9 to TRBJ1-1; 9 bases align to TRBD1. With V trimmed by 5 bases and J by 5 bases, 3 bases remained unmatched. In germline, CDR1 is SEHNR, CDR2 FQNEAQ (reference sequence). The CDR3 runs 13 residues. CDR3 sequence reads: CASSTTGGTEAFF. For the CDR3, the DNA is TGTGCCAGCAGCACGACAGGGGGGACTGAAGCTTTCTTT.

V is TRBV24-1 and J is TRBJ2-5; 9 nucleotides align to TRBD2. The junction had 7 bases not matched to a gene; V was cut back by 5 bases and J by 4 bases. Germline V lookup: CDR1 KGHDR, CDR2 SFDVKD. The CDR3 has 15 residues. Here the CDR3 reads CATSVGGGAGETQYF. For the CDR3, the DNA is TGTGCCACCAGTGTAGGCGGGGGGGCGGGAGAGACCCAGTACTTC.

This sequence joins TRBV24-1 and TRBJ2-2; 8 bases agree with TRBD1. After removal of 4 bases from V and 4 bases from J, the junction contained 13 bases not matched to a gene. The germline V gene encodes CDR1 KGHDR and CDR2 SFDVKD. The CDR3 is 18 amino acids. The CDR3 bases are TGTGCCACCAGTGACAACGTACAGGACAGGGAAGGCACCGGGGAGCTGTTTTTT. Encoded protein: CATSDNVQDREGTGELFF.

The gene calls are TRBV5-1 and TRBJ1-1; 7 nucleotides align to TRBD1. Germline V gene data show CDR1 as SGHRS and CDR2 as YFSETQ. The CDR3 runs 16 residues. J was trimmed by 0 bases and V by 4 bases; bases with no gene match: 9. CDR3 in amino acids: CASSPTGYRMNTEAFF. CDR3 DNA sequence: TGCGCCAGCAGCCCGACAGGGTACCGAATGAACACTGAAGCTTTCTTT.

The gene calls are TRBV5-5 and TRBJ1-3; D remains ambiguous. V was cut by 4 bases and J by 8 bases, with 13 bases left in between. CDR3 size: 13 residues. Germline CDR1 reads SGHKS; CDR2 reads YYEKEE (reference sequence). The chain's CDR3 is CASSTREADTIYF. The CDR3 bases are TGTGCCAGCAGCACCCGGGAGGCGGACACCATATATTTT.

The CDR3 nucleotides read TGTGCCACCCAGGGGCGAAGCAATCAGCCCCAGCATTTT. It translates to CATQGRSNQPQHF. The chain joins TRBV24-1 to TRBJ1-5, with D possibly being TRBD1 (6 bases). Germline V CDR1 and CDR2: KGHDR, SFDVKD. V lost 9 bases and J 1 base, leaving 9 bases between the germline ends. The CDR3 length is 13 residues.

The gene calls are TRBV6-5 and TRBJ1-4; 7 positions agree with TRBD1. From germline, CDR1 is MNHEY and CDR2 SVGAGI. This CDR3 comprises 16 residues. V gave up 0 bases and J gave up 3 bases; unmatched junction bases: 4. This CDR3 reads CASSYSKGTANEKLFF. Written as DNA, the CDR3 is TGTGCCAGCAGTTACTCGAAAGGGACAGCTAATGAAAAACTGTTTTTT.